This TCR beta chain was identified during a study of blood T cell repertoires in COVID-19. Study context: COVID-19 samples from acute and convalescent phases originated in the United States, Italy and Spain.

This clone has only one observation. The CDR3 length is 14 residues. The germline V gene encodes CDR1 SEHNR and CDR2 FQNEAQ (reference sequence). The ends were cut back, 5 bases at V and 1 base at J, with 11 bases in the middle. Only in-frame clones appear in the TCRdb table, and some are missing; sequencing was by immunoSEQ multiplex PCR. The top ten hold approximately 2.2% of the sample, which has some 300,000 clones, roughly nine tenths seen once. The sequencing sample was made of peripheral blood. This clonotype originated in a man between 18 and 35 years old with active or convalescent COVID-19. This chain uses TRBV7-9 with TRBJ1-1; the D is unclear. The CDR3 DNA reads as TGTGCCAGCAGCGGATGGGAGAAGAACACTGAAGCTTTCTTT. Residues: CASSGWEKNTEAFF.